What follows are 4 T cell receptor beta chains derived from one specimen sequenced in a study of T cell repertoires in ileal Crohn's disease. Libraries were prepared by immunoSEQ multiplex PCR; TCRdb keeps only in-frame clonotypes and omits some of them. The profile covers approximately 8,800 clones, with about 95% appearing a single time and approximately 0.21% taken by the ten largest. The material sequenced was ileal tissue. Every receptor here comes from an adult with Crohn's disease.

The chain employs TRBV18 and TRBJ2-1, with 8 bases fitting TRBD2. The CDR3 loop spans 13 amino acids. The trim removed 4 bases at V and 10 bases at J, leaving 6 bases unmatched. Germline V CDR1 and CDR2: KGHSH, LQKENI. CDR3 amino acids: CASSLFTGGEQFF. DNA of the CDR3: TGTGCCAGCTCACTATTCACGGGAGGGGAGCAGTTCTTC.

The chain joins TRBV5-1 to TRBJ2-7; the match to TRBD2 covers 9 bases. The CDR3 runs to 16 residues. The V gene end was trimmed by 0 bases and the J gene end by 4 bases; junction bases not matched to a gene: 8. Germline-derived CDR1 and CDR2 are SGHRS and YFSETQ. The CDR3 here is CASSLDSASGAYEQYV. The CDR3 DNA is TGCGCCAGCAGCTTGGATTCGGCTAGCGGGGCTTACGAGCAGTACGTC.

This clone was seen only once. The V gene is TRBV27, the J gene TRBJ2-4, with D possibly matching TRBD1 (8 bases). CDR3 length equals 16 residues. From germline, CDR1 is MNHEY and CDR2 SMNVEV (reference sequence). With 5 bases removed from V and 1 base from J, the gap between germline ends came to 15 bases. CDR3: CASSTQGEGAKNIQYF. The CDR3 DNA sequence: TGTGCCAGCAGTACACAGGGGGAGGGTGCCAAAAACATTCAGTACTTC.

Only a few counts were recorded for this clone. The chain is built from TRBV5-1 and TRBJ1-2; 8 nucleotides align to TRBD1. The CDR3 loop spans 16 amino acids. V shed 4 bases and J 0 bases; nucleotides not matched to a gene: 8. Germline V gene data show CDR1 as SGHRS and CDR2 as YFSETQ. In DNA, the CDR3 is TGCGCCAGCAGCGGTGGACAGGGCCCCTCTAACTATGGCTACACCTTC. Translation gives CASSGGQGPSNYGYTF.